This is a list of T cell receptor beta chains from one sample in a study of T cells after yellow fever vaccination. TCRdb redid the calling of the 5' RACE reads with MiXCR, one entry per CDR3 protein. The table records 25,000 to 35,000 distinct CDR3 sequences, around 5.8% of them present only once. This specimen was PBMCs, either bulk or a sorted T-cell subset (CD4+, CD8+, memory, or dextramer-sorted; not recorded which), taken on the day of the yellow fever booster vaccination. Every receptor here comes from a man in his thirties or forties who received the YFV17D yellow fever vaccine. Both conserved end residues are part of each CDR3.

J: TRBJ2-7; V: TRBV5-1; CDR3: CASSGPQGTSTYEQYF
J: TRBJ2-7; V: TRBV7-9; CDR3: CASSLAGGSYEQYF
J: TRBJ2-7; V: TRBV20-1; CDR3: CSAQLLRSYEQYF
J: TRBJ2-7; V: TRBV4-1; CDR3: CASSQDGGGSDDEQYF
J: TRBJ2-5; V: TRBV7-2; CDR3: CASSTRLGGGPSETQYF
J: TRBJ2-5; V: TRBV7-2; CDR3: CASSLRGAQETQYF
J: TRBJ1-1; V: TRBV20-1; CDR3: CSANSEWITEAFF
J: TRBJ2-2; V: TRBV7-2; CDR3: CASCWGTGGFGELFF
J: TRBJ2-1; V: TRBV7-3; CDR3: CASSPYGDRGDLSSYNEQFF
J: TRBJ2-2; V: TRBV7-2; CDR3: CASILSPGTGNTGELFF
J: TRBJ2-5; V: TRBV2; CDR3: CASVLRALAEETQYF
J: TRBJ2-1; V: TRBV7-6; CDR3: CASSRGLNEQFF
J: TRBJ2-7; V: TRBV20-1; CDR3: CSARDGLAGFGQYF
J: TRBJ2-1; V: TRBV3-1; CDR3: CASSQDSAGLQFF
J: TRBJ2-2; V: TRBV20-1; CDR3: CSAPLREGATGELFF
J: TRBJ2-1; V: TRBV14; CDR3: CASSQDRLRGNEQFF
J: TRBJ1-6; V: TRBV7-2; CDR3: CASSSQGVLPLHF
J: TRBJ1-1; V: TRBV6-5; CDR3: CASSQGGSAFF
J: TRBJ2-7; V: TRBV28; CDR3: CASSLPVLEQYF
J: TRBJ2-5; V: TRBV12-3/TRBV12-4; CDR3: CASSRGMGETQYF
J: TRBJ1-1; V: TRBV19; CDR3: CASIRTASNTEAFF
J: TRBJ2-1; V: TRBV11-1; CDR3: CASSSGLAGVEQFF
J: TRBJ1-5; V: TRBV7-9; CDR3: CASSPRGDRGPEPNQPQHF
J: TRBJ2-7; V: TRBV4-1; CDR3: CASSLELHRYEQYF
J: TRBJ2-1; V: TRBV5-1; CDR3: CASSLAPGSSYNEQFF
J: TRBJ2-7; V: TRBV7-2; CDR3: CASTRGVGYEQYF
J: TRBJ2-5; V: TRBV4-2; CDR3: CASRRQPGRRPEETQYF